Listed below are T cell receptor beta chains from one sample, sequenced in a study of blood T cell repertoires in COVID-19. Clones were read by immunoSEQ multiplex PCR, and TCRdb kept only the in-frame ones, dropping some. The sample contains 110,000 to 150,000 clones, 80% to 90% of which appear only once. The sequencing input was peripheral blood. The receptors were sampled from a woman aged 50 to 65 with acute or convalescent COVID-19. The CDR3 runs from the conserved cysteine through the conserved F or W. Each record gives: J gene, D gene, CDR3 length, V gene, clone size, CDR3 DNA, CDR3 protein. A D gene is named only where the DNA matches it firmly. Only part of the rows carry a size: once, few, many, or a class if the clone is expanded.

J: TRBJ1-2
D: -
length: 15
V: TRBV18
size: -
DNA: TGTGCCAGCTCACCCCAAGGGGCCCAGGACTATGGCTACACCTTC
CDR3: CASSPQGAQDYGYTF

J: TRBJ2-1
D: TRBD2
length: 14
V: TRBV19
size: -
DNA: TGTGCCAGTAGTATTGGACTAGCGGGTACCGAGCAGTTCTTC
CDR3: CASSIGLAGTEQFF

J: TRBJ1-2
D: -
length: 14
V: TRBV7-8
size: -
DNA: TGTGCCAGCAGCCCCAGTGAGACTTTCTATGGCTACACCTTC
CDR3: CASSPSETFYGYTF

J: TRBJ2-3
D: TRBD2
length: 17
V: TRBV4-1
size: once
DNA: TGCGCCAGCAGCCAAGAAGGAGCGGGGGGGCCCCCAGATACGCAGTATTTT
CDR3: CASSQEGAGGPPDTQYF

J: TRBJ1-1
D: -
length: 13
V: TRBV18
size: -
DNA: TGTGCCAGCTCGCCCGACATGAACACTGAAGCTTTCTTT
CDR3: CASSPDMNTEAFF

J: TRBJ1-6
D: -
length: 15
V: TRBV5-1
size: -
DNA: TGCGCCAGCAGCTTGCAATGGGGCTCGAATTCACCCCTCCACTTT
CDR3: CASSLQWGSNSPLHF

J: TRBJ2-3
D: TRBD2
length: 16
V: TRBV9
size: -
DNA: TGTGCCAGCAGCCCCTTCCGGGGGGGTTACACAGATACGCAGTATTTT
CDR3: CASSPFRGGYTDTQYF

J: TRBJ2-7
D: TRBD1
length: 13
V: TRBV7-9
size: few
DNA: TGTGCCAGCAGGCAGGGGGCAACCTACGAGCAGTACTTC
CDR3: CASRQGATYEQYF

J: TRBJ1-4
D: -
length: 14
V: TRBV11-2
size: few
DNA: TGTGCCAGCAGCACCCAAATCCTCGGGGAAAAACTGTTTTTT
CDR3: CASSTQILGEKLFF

J: TRBJ1-3
D: -
length: 15
V: TRBV5-1
size: -
DNA: TGCGCCAGCAGCTTGCGGGGATTCTCTGGAAACACCATATATTTT
CDR3: CASSLRGFSGNTIYF

J: TRBJ1-1
D: -
length: 14
V: TRBV11-2
size: -
DNA: TGTGCCAGCAGACGACAGGCGTTGAACACTGAAGCTTTCTTT
CDR3: CASRRQALNTEAFF

J: TRBJ1-6
D: TRBD1
length: 16
V: TRBV7-9
size: -
DNA: TGTGCCAGCAGCCCAACTCCCGACAGGGGTAATTCACCCCTCCACTTT
CDR3: CASSPTPDRGNSPLHF

J: TRBJ2-1
D: TRBD2
length: 16
V: TRBV24-1
size: -
DNA: TGTGCCACCAGTGATTACGGCGGGGGGTCTTACAATGAGCAGTTCTTC
CDR3: CATSDYGGGSYNEQFF